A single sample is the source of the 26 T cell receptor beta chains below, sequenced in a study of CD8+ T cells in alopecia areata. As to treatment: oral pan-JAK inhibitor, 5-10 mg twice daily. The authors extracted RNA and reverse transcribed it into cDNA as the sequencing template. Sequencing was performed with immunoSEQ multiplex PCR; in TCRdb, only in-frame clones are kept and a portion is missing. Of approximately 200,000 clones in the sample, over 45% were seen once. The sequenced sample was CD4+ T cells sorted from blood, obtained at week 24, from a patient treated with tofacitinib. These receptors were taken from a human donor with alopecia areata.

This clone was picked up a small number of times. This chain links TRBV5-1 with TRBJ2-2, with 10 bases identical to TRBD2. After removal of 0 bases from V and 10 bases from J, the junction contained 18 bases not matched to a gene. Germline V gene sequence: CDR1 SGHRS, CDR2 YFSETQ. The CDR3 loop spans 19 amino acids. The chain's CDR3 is CASSLAVVSGRAHWLELFF. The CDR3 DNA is TGCGCCAGCAGCTTGGCTGTCGTGAGCGGGAGGGCTCATTGGCTGGAGCTGTTTTTT.

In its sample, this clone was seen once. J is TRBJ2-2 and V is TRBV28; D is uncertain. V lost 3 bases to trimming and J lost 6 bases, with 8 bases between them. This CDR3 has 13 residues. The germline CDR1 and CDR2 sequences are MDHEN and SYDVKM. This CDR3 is CASSLSSSGELFF. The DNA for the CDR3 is TGTGCCAGCAGTTTGAGCTCGTCCGGGGAGCTGTTTTTT.

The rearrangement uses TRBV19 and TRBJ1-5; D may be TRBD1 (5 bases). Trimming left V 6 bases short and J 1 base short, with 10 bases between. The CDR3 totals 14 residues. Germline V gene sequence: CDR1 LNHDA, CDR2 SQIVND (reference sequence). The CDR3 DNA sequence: TGTGCCAGTAGGCCCCGGGGGAGCAATCAGCCCCAGCATTTT. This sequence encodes CASRPRGSNQPQHF.

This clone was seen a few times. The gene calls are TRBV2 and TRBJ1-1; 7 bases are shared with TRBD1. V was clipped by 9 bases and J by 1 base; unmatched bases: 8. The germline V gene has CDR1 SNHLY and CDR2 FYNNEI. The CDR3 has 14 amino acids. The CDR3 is CARNYRGPNTEAFF. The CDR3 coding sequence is TGTGCCAGGAACTACAGGGGCCCGAACACTGAAGCTTTCTTT.

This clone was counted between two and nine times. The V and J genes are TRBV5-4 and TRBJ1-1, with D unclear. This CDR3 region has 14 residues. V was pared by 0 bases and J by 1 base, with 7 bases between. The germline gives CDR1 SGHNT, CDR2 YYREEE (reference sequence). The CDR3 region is CASSLEPGNTEAFF. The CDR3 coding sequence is TGTGCCAGCAGCTTGGAGCCCGGGAACACTGAAGCTTTCTTT.

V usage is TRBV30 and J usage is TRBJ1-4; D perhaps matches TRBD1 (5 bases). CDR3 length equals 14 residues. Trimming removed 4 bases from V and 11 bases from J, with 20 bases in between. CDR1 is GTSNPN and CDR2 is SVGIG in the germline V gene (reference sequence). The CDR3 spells CAWTVDPGKGKLFF. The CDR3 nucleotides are TGTGCCTGGACTGTGGATCCCGGAAAGGGGAAACTGTTTTTT.

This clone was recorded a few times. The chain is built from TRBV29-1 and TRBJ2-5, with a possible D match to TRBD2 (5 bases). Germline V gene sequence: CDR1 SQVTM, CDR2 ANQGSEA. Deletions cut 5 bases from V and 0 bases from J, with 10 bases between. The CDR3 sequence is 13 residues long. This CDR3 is CSVKLAYQETQYF. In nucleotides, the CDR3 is TGCAGCGTTAAGTTAGCGTACCAAGAGACCCAGTACTTC.

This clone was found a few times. The CDR3 sequence: CASSPGGAGTYEQYF. The DNA for the CDR3 is TGTGCCAGCAGCCCCGGGGGGGCAGGGACCTACGAGCAGTACTTC. This chain joins TRBV6-1 and TRBJ2-7; 8 nucleotides match TRBD2. V lost 6 bases, J lost 2 bases, and 9 bases stayed unmatched. Per germline, CDR1 MNHNS and CDR2 SASEGT. The CDR3 loop spans 15 amino acids.

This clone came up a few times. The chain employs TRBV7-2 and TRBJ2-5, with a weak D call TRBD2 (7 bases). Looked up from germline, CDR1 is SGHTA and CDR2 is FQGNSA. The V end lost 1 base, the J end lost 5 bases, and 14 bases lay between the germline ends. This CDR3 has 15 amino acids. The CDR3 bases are TGTGCCAGCAGCTTAGGGGCCAGGGGAGGGGAGACCCAGTACTTC. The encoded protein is CASSLGARGGETQYF. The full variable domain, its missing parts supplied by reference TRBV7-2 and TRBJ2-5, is GAGVSQSPSNKVTEKGKDVELRCDPISGHTALYWYRQSLGQGLEFLIYFQGNSAPDKSGLPSDRFSAERTGGSVSTLTIQRTQQEDSAVYLCASSLGARGGETQYFGPGTRLLVL.

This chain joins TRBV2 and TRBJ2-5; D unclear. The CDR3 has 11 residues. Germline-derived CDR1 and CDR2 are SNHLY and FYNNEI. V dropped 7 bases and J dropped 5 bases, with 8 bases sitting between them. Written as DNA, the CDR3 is TGTGCCAGCACCATTTCGGAGACCCAGTACTTC. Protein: CASTISETQYF.

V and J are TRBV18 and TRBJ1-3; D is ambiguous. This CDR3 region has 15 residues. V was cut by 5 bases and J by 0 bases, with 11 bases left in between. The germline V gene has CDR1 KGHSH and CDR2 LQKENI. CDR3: CASSDDLHSGNTIYF. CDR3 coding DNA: TGTGCCAGCTCAGACGATCTTCACTCTGGAAACACCATATATTTT.

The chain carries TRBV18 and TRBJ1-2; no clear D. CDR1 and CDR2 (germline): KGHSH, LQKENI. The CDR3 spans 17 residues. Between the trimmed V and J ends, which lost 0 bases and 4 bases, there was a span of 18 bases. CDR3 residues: CASSPPVAGYRGYGYTF. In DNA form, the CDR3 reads TGTGCCAGCTCACCACCGGTGGCAGGATACCGGGGCTATGGCTACACCTTC. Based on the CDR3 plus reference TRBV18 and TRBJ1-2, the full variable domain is NAGVMQNPRHLVRRRGQEARLRCSPMKGHSHVYWYRQLPEEGLKFMVYLQKENIIDESGMPKERFSAEFPKEGPSILRIQQVVRGDSAAYFCASSPPVAGYRGYGYTFGSGTRLTVV.

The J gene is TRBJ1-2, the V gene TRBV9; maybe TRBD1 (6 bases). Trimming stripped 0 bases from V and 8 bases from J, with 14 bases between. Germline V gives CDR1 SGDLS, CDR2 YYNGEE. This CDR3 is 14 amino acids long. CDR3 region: CASSVEVDRGGYTF. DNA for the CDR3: TGTGCCAGCAGCGTAGAAGTGGACAGAGGAGGCTACACCTTC.

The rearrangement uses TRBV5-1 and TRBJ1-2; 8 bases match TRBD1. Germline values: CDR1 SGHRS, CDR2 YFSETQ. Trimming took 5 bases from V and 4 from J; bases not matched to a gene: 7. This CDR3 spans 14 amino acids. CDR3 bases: TGCGCCAGCAGTTCCAGACAGGGGAGCTATGGCTACACCTTC. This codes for CASSSRQGSYGYTF. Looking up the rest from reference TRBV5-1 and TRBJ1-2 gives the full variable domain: KAGVTQTPRYLIKTRGQQVTLSCSPISGHRSVSWYQQTPGQGLQFLFEYFSETQRNKGNFPGRFSGRQFSNSRSEMNVSTLELGDSALYLCASSSRQGSYGYTFGSGTRLTVV.

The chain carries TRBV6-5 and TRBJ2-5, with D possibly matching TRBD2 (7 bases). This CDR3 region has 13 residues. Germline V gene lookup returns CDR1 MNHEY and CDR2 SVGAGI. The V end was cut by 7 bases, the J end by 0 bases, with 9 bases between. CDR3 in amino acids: CASKGGYQETQYF. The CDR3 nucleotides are TGTGCCAGCAAGGGGGGGTACCAAGAGACCCAGTACTTC.

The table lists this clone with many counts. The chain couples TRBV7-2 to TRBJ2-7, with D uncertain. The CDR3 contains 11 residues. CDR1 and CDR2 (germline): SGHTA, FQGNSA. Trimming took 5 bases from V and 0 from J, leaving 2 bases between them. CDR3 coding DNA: TGTGCCAGCAGCCCCTCCTACGAGCAGTACTTC. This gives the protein CASSPSYEQYF.

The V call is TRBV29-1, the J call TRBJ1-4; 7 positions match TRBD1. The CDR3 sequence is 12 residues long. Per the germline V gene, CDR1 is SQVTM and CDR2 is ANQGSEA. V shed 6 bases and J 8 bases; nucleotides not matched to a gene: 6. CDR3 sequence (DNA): TGCAGCGTGGGACGGGGACAGGAAAAACTGTTTTTT. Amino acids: CSVGRGQEKLFF.

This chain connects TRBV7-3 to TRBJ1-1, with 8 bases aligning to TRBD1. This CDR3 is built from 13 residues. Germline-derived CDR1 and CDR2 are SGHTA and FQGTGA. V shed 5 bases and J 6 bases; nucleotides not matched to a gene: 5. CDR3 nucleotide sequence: TGTGCCAGCAGCCTACAGGGGGGGTCTGAAGCTTTCTTT. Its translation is CASSLQGGSEAFF.

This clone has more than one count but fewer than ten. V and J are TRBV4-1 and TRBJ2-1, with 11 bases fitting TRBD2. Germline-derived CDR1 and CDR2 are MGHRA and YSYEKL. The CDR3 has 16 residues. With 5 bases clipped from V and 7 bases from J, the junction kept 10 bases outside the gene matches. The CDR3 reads CASSSIRLAGYNEQFF. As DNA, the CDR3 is TGCGCCAGCAGCTCGATCCGACTAGCGGGGTATAATGAGCAGTTCTTC.

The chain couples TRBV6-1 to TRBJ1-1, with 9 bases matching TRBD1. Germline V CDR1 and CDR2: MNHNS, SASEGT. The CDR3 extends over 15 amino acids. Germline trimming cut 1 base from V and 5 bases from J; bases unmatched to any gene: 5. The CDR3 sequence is CASSEVGQGGTEAFF. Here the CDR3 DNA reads TGTGCCAGCAGTGAAGTGGGACAGGGTGGGACTGAAGCTTTCTTT.

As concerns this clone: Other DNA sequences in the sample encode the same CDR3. The CDR3 here is CASSYSEYNEQFF. The CDR3 DNA reads TGTGCCAGCAGTTACTCGGAGTACAATGAGCAGTTCTTC. The chain employs TRBV6-5 and TRBJ2-1; D uncertain. This CDR3 spans 13 amino acids. The V gene lost 0 bases and the J gene lost 4 bases, with 4 bases spanning the gap. Germline V gives CDR1 MNHEY, CDR2 SVGAGI.

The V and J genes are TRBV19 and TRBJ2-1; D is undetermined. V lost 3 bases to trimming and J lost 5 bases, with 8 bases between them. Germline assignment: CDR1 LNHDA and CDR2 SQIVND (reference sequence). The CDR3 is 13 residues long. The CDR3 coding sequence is TGTGCCAGTAGTATGCCAATAGACAATGAGCAGTTCTTC. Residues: CASSMPIDNEQFF. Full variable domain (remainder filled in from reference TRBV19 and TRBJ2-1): DGGITQSPKYLFRKEGQNVTLSCEQNLNHDAMYWYRQDPGQGLRLIYYSQIVNDFQKGDIAEGYSVSREKKESFPLTVTSAQKNPTAFYLCASSMPIDNEQFFGPGTRLTVL.

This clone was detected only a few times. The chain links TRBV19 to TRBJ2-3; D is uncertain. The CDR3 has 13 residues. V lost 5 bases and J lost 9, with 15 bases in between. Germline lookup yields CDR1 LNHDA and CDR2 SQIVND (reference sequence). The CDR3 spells CASSDRRGETQYF. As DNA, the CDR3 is TGTGCCAGTAGTGACCGGAGAGGAGAAACGCAGTATTTT.

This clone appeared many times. Here the CDR3 DNA reads TGTGCCAGCAGCTCGCAGGAAGCGGGGTCGTTCAATGAGCAGTTCTTC. The encoded protein is CASSSQEAGSFNEQFF. The rearrangement links TRBV5-6 to TRBJ2-1; 7 bases align to TRBD2. Germline V CDR1 and CDR2: SGHDT, YYEEEE. There are 16 residues in the CDR3. Unmatched junction bases numbered 12, after V lost 3 bases and J lost 6 bases.

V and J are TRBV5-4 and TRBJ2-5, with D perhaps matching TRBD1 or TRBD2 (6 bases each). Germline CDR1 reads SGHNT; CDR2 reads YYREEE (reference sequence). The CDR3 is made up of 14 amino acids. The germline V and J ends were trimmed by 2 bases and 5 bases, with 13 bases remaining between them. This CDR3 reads CASSFLTGGETQYF. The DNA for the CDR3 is TGTGCCAGCAGCTTTTTGACAGGAGGGGAGACCCAGTACTTC.

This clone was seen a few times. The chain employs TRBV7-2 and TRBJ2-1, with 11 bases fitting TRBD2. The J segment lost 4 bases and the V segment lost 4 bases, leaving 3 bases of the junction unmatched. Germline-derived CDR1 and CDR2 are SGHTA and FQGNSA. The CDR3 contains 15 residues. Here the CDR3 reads CASSSTSGGYNEQFF. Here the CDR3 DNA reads TGTGCCAGCAGCTCTACTAGCGGGGGATACAATGAGCAGTTCTTC.